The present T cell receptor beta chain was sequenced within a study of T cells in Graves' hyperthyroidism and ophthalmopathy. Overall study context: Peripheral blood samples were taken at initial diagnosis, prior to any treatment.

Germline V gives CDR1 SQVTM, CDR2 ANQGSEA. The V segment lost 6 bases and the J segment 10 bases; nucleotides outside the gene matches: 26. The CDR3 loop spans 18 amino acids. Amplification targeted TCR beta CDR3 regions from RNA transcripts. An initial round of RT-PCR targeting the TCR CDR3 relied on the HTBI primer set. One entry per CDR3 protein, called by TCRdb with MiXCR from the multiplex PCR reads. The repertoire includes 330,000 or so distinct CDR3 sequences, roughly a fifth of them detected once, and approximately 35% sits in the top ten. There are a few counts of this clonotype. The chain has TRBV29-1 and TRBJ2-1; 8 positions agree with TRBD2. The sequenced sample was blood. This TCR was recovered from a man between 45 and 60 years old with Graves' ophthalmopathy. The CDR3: CSVERIGIWTSGRNEQFF. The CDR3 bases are TGCAGCGTCGAAAGGATAGGGATTTGGACGAGCGGGAGAAACGAGCAGTTCTTC.